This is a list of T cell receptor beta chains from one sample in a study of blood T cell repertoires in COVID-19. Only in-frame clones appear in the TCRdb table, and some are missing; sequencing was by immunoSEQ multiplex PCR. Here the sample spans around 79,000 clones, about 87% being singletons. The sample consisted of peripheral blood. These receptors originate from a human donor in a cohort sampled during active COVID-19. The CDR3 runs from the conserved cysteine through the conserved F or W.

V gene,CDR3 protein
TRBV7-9,CASRDRGPEAFF
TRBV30,CAWSDRGLGYTF
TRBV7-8,CASSPGGESQQFF
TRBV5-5,CASSLRAGQGGNYGYTF
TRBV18,CASSLTPGGFGNQPQHF
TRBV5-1,CASSYGTGGTYEQYF
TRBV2,CASSEPTVAGGPYNEQFF
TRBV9,CASSVGYGGPYEQYF
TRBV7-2,CASSPFLRETQYF
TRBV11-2,CASSLSRGRRTNEKLFF
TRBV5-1,CASSATGTSVPDTQYF
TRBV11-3,CASSLAGGNNEQFF
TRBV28,CASREPGQGSNQPQHF
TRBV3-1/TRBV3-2,CASSRGRELFF
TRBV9,CASSELVGGNYEQYF
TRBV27,CASSSPGQGYEQYF
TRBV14,CASSHLGGAQETQYF
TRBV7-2,CASSPRGGRYEQYF
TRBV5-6,CASSSRDWGNEQYF
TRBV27,CASSSTLGQYIGYTF
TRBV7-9,CASSPPGVRGNTIYF
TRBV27,CASSLKTSGAYNEQFF
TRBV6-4,CASRGQASTGELFF
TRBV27,CASSPDGQAYEQYF
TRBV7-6,CASSLAGTEDNVSPYNEQFF
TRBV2,CASRGTSGLHNEQFF
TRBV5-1,CASSPRPQREGPDTQYF
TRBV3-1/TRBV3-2,CASSFRLAMPGEQYF
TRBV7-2,CASSTSFPRTGRDYNEQFF
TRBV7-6,CASSTRGYETQYF
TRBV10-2,CASNRGPDTEAFF
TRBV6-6,CASSYMEDNSPLHF
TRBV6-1,CASSEKWGLNYGYTF
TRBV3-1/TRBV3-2,CASSTSGSRATDTQYF
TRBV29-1,CSANRGRGYGYTF
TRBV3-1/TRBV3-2,CATTGVGETQYF
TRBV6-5,CASRPGTGKVGQFF
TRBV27,CASSALGQGGKGNQPQHF
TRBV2,CAIDQQGAGEKLFF
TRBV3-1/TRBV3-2,CASSQQVGWSNYGYTF
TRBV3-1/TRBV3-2,CASSPTGGRGPQHF
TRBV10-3,CAISKREGEQYF
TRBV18,CASSPGTAQETQYF
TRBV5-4,CASSLMTGEGSPLHF
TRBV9,CASSVGTGGSSGNTIYF
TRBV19,CASMTRDRGIYEQYF
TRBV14,CASSHLDRPRGEAFF
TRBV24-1,CATSHRSGGELFF
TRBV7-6,CASSLVGETQYF
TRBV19,CASSMGKGGAEVSYEQYF
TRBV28,CASGLPGLYTGELFF
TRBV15,CATSISVEQGNTIYF
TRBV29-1,CSGETRQGGNYGYTF